This entry lists 8 T cell receptor beta chains sequenced from one sample in a study of OX40 agonist ivuxolimab in advanced cancers. Only in-frame clones appear in the TCRdb table, and some are missing; sequencing was by immunoSEQ multiplex PCR. The top ten hold roughly 4% of the sample, which has more than 55,000 clones, about 85% seen once. The source material was CD4+ or CD8+ T cells sorted from blood, sampled in a trial of the OX40 agonist ivuxolimab. All receptors come from an adult with an advanced solid tumor such as melanoma, head and neck, liver or kidney cancer.

V gene TRBV25-1 combines with J gene TRBJ1-2, with 7 bases matching TRBD1. The CDR3 covers 16 residues. Per germline, CDR1 MGHDK and CDR2 SYGVNS. V dropped 8 bases and J dropped 2; count of bases not matched to a gene: 14. CDR3 DNA sequence: TGTGCCAGCTCCCAGGGGGGCCGCGGAGCAAACTATGGCTACACCTTC. Amino acid sequence: CASSQGGRGANYGYTF.

This clone has just one count. The chain employs TRBV7-2 and TRBJ2-1; TRBD2 agrees at 10 bases. The CDR3 runs to 18 residues. V was clipped by 2 bases and J by 7 bases; unmatched bases: 14. Germline values: CDR1 SGHTA, CDR2 FQGNSA. CDR3 sequence: CASSLWGSGGLLGNEQFF. CDR3 DNA: TGTGCCAGCAGCTTATGGGGTAGCGGGGGGCTATTGGGGAATGAGCAGTTCTTC. Based on the CDR3 plus reference TRBV7-2 and TRBJ2-1, the full variable domain is GAGVSQSPSNKVTEKGKDVELRCDPISGHTALYWYRQSLGQGLEFLIYFQGNSAPDKSGLPSDRFSAERTGGSVSTLTIQRTQQEDSAVYLCASSLWGSGGLLGNEQFFGPGTRLTVL.

J is TRBJ2-7 and V is TRBV6-5; D possibly uses TRBD1 or TRBD2 (5 bases each). The CDR3 covers 13 residues. The germline V gene encodes CDR1 MNHEY and CDR2 SVGAGI. Trimming stripped 8 bases from V and 2 bases from J, with 13 bases between. The CDR3 nucleotides are TGTGCCAGCTCGCTGGGGGTTGCCTACGAGCAGTACTTC. Its translation is CASSLGVAYEQYF.

This clone has more than one count but fewer than ten. V gene TRBV11-3 combines with J gene TRBJ1-6; D not certain. CDR3 length: 15 amino acids. Germline V CDR1 and CDR2: SGHNT, YENEEA. The ends were cut back, 1 base at V and 6 bases at J, with 10 bases in the middle. In nucleotides, the CDR3 is TGTGCCAGCAGCTTAGTGAGGCAGCCTAATTCACCCCTCCACTTT. It is translated as CASSLVRQPNSPLHF.

The genes are TRBV6-1 and TRBJ2-5, with a possible D match to TRBD2 (6 bases). From germline, CDR1 is MNHNS and CDR2 SASEGT. The CDR3 has 13 amino acids. Trimming removed 6 bases from V and 3 bases from J, with 11 bases in between. The CDR3 sequence: CASSPGLKETQYF. The CDR3 coding sequence is TGTGCCAGCAGCCCTGGACTAAAAGAGACCCAGTACTTC.

This clone was recorded only once. This rearrangement joins TRBV18 to TRBJ1-1; D not resolved. This CDR3 region has 15 residues. Germline V gives CDR1 KGHSH, CDR2 LQKENI. Deletions cut 1 base from V and 3 bases from J, with 12 bases between. The CDR3, as DNA: TGTGCCAGCTCACCACTGTTTGGTAAGGACACTGAAGCTTTCTTT. Protein: CASSPLFGKDTEAFF.

The chain has TRBV19 and TRBJ2-1; D ambiguous. Trimming left V 2 bases short and J 0 bases short, with 5 bases between. Germline V CDR1 and CDR2: LNHDA, SQIVND (reference sequence). The CDR3 length is 14 residues. In DNA, the CDR3 is TGTGCCAGTAGTATACTCAGCTCCTACAATGAGCAGTTCTTC. This gives the protein CASSILSSYNEQFF.

This clone was detected a few times. The chain uses TRBV6-5 and TRBJ1-1; no clear D. The CDR3 runs to 12 residues. The ends were cut back, 5 bases at V and 11 bases at J, with 15 bases in the middle. The V gene's germline CDR1 is MNHEY and CDR2 SVGAGI. CDR3 loop: CASSEPPGAAFF. In nucleotides, the CDR3 is TGTGCCAGCAGTGAACCCCCCGGAGCGGCTTTCTTT.